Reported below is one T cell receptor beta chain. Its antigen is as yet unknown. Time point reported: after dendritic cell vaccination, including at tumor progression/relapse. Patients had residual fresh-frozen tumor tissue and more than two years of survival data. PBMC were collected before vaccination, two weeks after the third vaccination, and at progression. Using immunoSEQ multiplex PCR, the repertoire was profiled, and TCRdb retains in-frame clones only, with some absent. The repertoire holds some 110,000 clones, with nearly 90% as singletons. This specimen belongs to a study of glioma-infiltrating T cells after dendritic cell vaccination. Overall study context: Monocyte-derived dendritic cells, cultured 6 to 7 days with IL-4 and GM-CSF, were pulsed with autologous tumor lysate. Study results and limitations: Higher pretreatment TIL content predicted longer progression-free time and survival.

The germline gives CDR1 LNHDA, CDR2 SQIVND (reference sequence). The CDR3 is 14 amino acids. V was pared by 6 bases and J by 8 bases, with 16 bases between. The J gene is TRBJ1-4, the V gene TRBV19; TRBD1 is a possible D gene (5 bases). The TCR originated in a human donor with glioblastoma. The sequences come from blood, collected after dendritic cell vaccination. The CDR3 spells CASSLRGGGEKLFF. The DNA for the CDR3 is TGTGCCAGTAGCCTGAGGGGAGGAGGAGAAAAACTGTTTTTT. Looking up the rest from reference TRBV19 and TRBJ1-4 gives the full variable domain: DGGITQSPKYLFRKEGQNVTLSCEQNLNHDAMYWYRQDPGQGLRLIYYSQIVNDFQKGDIAEGYSVSREKKESFPLTVTSAQKNPTAFYLCASSLRGGGEKLFFGSGTQLSVL.